The 10 T cell receptor beta chains reported below all come from one sample, sequenced in a study of T cells in tumors after PD-1 blockade. TCRdb keeps only in-frame clones here, not all; method: immunoSEQ multiplex PCR. The repertoire includes about 63,000 clones, less than 85% of them detected once, and about 4.4% sits in the top ten. The source material was PBMCs, sampled after anti-PD-1 treatment. These receptors came from a human donor with basal cell carcinoma.

A single count supports this clone. V is TRBV9 and J is TRBJ2-7; the D gene could be TRBD1 or TRBD2 (5 bases each). CDR3 size: 13 residues. Germline V gene lookup returns CDR1 SGDLS and CDR2 YYNGEE. Between the trimmed V and J ends, which lost 3 bases and 7 bases, there was a span of 14 bases. In DNA form, the CDR3 reads TGTGCCAGCAGCGAGGGGACGGCCTTTGAGCAGTACTTC. This gives the protein CASSEGTAFEQYF.

This clone came up once. The rearrangement joins TRBV6-5 to TRBJ2-1, with 12 bases aligning to TRBD1. In germline, CDR1 is MNHEY, CDR2 SVGAGI. V gave up 4 bases and J gave up 5 bases; unmatched junction bases: 6. CDR3 length: 16 residues. In DNA, the CDR3 is TGTGCCAGCAGTTTCTCCGGGACAGGGGGCAACAATGAGCAGTTCTTC. Protein: CASSFSGTGGNNEQFF.

This clone was counted a few times. J is TRBJ1-2 and V is TRBV16; 7 nucleotides align to TRBD1. The CDR3 contains 15 residues. J was trimmed by 8 bases and V by 6 bases; bases with no gene match: 15. CDR1 KGHSY and CDR2 FQNENV come from the germline V gene. The CDR3 loop reads CASSPPDRPTMGYTF. The CDR3 region has the DNA TGTGCCAGCAGTCCGCCGGACAGGCCAACTATGGGCTACACCTTC.

This clone was counted between two and nine times. The chain joins TRBV7-2 to TRBJ2-1; 7 bases fit TRBD2. Germline trimming cut 5 bases from V and 2 bases from J; bases unmatched to any gene: 6. The CDR3 length is 15 residues. Germline CDR1 SGHTA, CDR2 FQGNSA. CDR3 sequence reads: CASSPRGGAYNEQFF. CDR3 DNA sequence: TGTGCCAGCAGCCCCCGTGGGGGGGCCTACAATGAGCAGTTCTTC.

V is TRBV5-1 and J is TRBJ1-5; maybe TRBD1 (5 bases). Trimming left V 0 bases short and J 5 bases short, with 12 bases between. The CDR3 is made up of 15 amino acids. Looked up from germline, CDR1 is SGHRS and CDR2 is YFSETQ. The CDR3 region is CASSLEGHQYQPQHF. For the CDR3, the DNA is TGCGCCAGCAGCTTGGAAGGACATCAGTATCAGCCCCAGCATTTT.

The chain's CDR3 is CASSSRGSNQPQHF. The DNA for the CDR3 is TGTGCCAGCAGCTCCAGGGGTAGCAATCAGCCCCAGCATTTT. The rearrangement links TRBV5-4 to TRBJ1-5; D is possibly TRBD1 (6 bases). Germline assignment: CDR1 SGHNT and CDR2 YYREEE (reference sequence). Trimming left V 3 bases short and J 0 bases short, with 7 bases between. CDR3 length equals 14 residues.

This chain uses TRBV14 with TRBJ2-7; 10 bases line up with TRBD1. The V and J ends lost 1 base and 5 bases, in that order; junction bases with no gene match: 11. The CDR3 is 17 amino acids. Germline-derived CDR1 and CDR2 are SGHDN and FVKESK. Written as DNA, the CDR3 is TGTGCCAGCAGCCAAGCGGGGGTTGTGACAGGGGGCCACGAGCAGTACTTC. It is translated as CASSQAGVVTGGHEQYF.

The chain uses TRBV5-1 and TRBJ2-3; D could derive from TRBD1 or TRBD2 (5 bases each). Trimming cost V 4 bases and J 0 bases, with 15 bases left between them. Germline CDR1 SGHRS, CDR2 YFSETQ. This CDR3 is 16 amino acids long. The CDR3: CASSTEVQGSTDTQYF. DNA of the CDR3: TGCGCCAGCAGCACGGAGGTTCAGGGAAGCACAGATACGCAGTATTTT.

This clone was seen only once. V usage is TRBV28 and J usage is TRBJ1-6; D perhaps matches TRBD1 (6 bases). This CDR3 has 16 residues. Germline CDR1 MDHEN, CDR2 SYDVKM. Trimming removed 5 bases from V and 6 bases from J, with 17 bases in between. The CDR3 loop reads CASSPNPGGGNSPLHF. The CDR3, as DNA: TGTGCCAGCAGTCCCAATCCCGGGGGCGGTAATTCACCCCTCCACTTT.

This sequence joins TRBV2 and TRBJ2-5, with 14 bases identical to TRBD2. Trimming at V came to 5 bases and at J to 5 bases, leaving 4 bases not matched to a gene. CDR3 size: 15 residues. Germline CDR1 SNHLY, CDR2 FYNNEI. The CDR3, as DNA: TGTGCCAGCAGTCGGACTAGCGGGGGGTCTGAGACCCAGTACTTC. It yields the protein CASSRTSGGSETQYF.